A single sample is the source of the 26 T cell receptor beta chains below, sequenced in a study of shared clonotypes between healthy human individuals. Method: immunoSEQ multiplex PCR; TCRdb's copy keeps in-frame clones and lacks some. Of some 2.3 million clones in the sample, just over 90% were seen once. Sequencing used naive CD4+ T cells from PBMCs. As for subset: CD45RA+ positively selected. These receptors originate from a man between 18 and 35 years old in good health. Some clones in this sample may be carry-over from other donors' samples.

This clone was seen a single time. The chain couples TRBV4-1 to TRBJ2-1; TRBD2 matches at 10 bases. Germline CDR1 reads MGHRA; CDR2 reads YSYEKL. Trimming removed 0 bases from V and 8 bases from J; junction bases left unmatched: 7. The CDR3 consists of 16 residues. The CDR3 protein is CASSQDVAGGRYEQFF. CDR3 DNA sequence: TGCGCCAGCAGCCAAGACGTAGCGGGAGGTAGGTATGAGCAGTTCTTC.

The table lists this clone with a few counts. V and J are TRBV30 and TRBJ1-2; no clear D gene. In germline, CDR1 is GTSNPN, CDR2 SVGIG (reference sequence). Trimming cost V 2 bases and J 8 bases, with 9 bases left between them. The CDR3 runs 11 residues. Here the CDR3 reads CAWSTEWGYTF. CDR3 DNA: TGTGCCTGGAGTACAGAGTGGGGCTACACCTTC.

The rearrangement uses TRBV29-1 and TRBJ2-5, with 8 bases aligning to TRBD2. The last part of the DNA fits TRBJ2-7 better; the J call may be wrong. The CDR3 runs 13 residues. Per germline, CDR1 SQVTM and CDR2 ANQGSEA. The CDR3 loop is CSVTSVNSYEQYF. In nucleotides, the CDR3 is TGCAGCGTGACTAGCGTTAACTCCTACGAGCAGTACTTC.

The V gene is TRBV15, the J gene TRBJ2-5; either TRBD1 or TRBD2 may fit D (6 bases each). The CDR3 runs 16 residues. The V gene's germline CDR1 is LNHNV and CDR2 YYDKDF (reference sequence). Trimming pared 0 bases from V and 5 bases from J, leaving 16 bases between. The CDR3 protein is CATSRDNTGRYETQYF. CDR3 DNA sequence: TGTGCCACCAGCAGAGATAACACAGGGAGGTATGAGACCCAGTACTTC.

V gene TRBV5-1 combines with J gene TRBJ2-3; D remains unclear. Germline assignment: CDR1 SGHRS and CDR2 YFSETQ. The length of the CDR3 is 14 residues. V lost 1 base and J lost 4, with 10 bases in between. The CDR3 nucleotides are TGCGCCAGCAGCTTGACCCCGATCCCAGATACGCAGTATTTT. Its protein product is CASSLTPIPDTQYF.

The V and J genes are TRBV14 and TRBJ2-5, with no clear D. Germline-derived CDR1 and CDR2 are SGHDN and FVKESK. Trimming took 3 bases from V and 1 from J, leaving 6 bases between them. The CDR3 sequence is 13 residues long. The CDR3 loop reads CASSHAGQETQYF. The CDR3 coding sequence is TGTGCCAGCAGCCACGCAGGCCAAGAGACCCAGTACTTC.

The gene calls are TRBV10-3 and TRBJ2-5; unclear D gene. Near its end, the DNA agrees better with TRBJ2-7, so the J call may be wrong. This CDR3 is 13 amino acids long. The germline gives CDR1 ENHRY, CDR2 SYGVKD. The CDR3 DNA reads as TGTGCCATCATGGAAGCCAGCCTCTACGAGCAGTACTTC. It translates to CAIMEASLYEQYF.

The chain joins TRBV10-3 to TRBJ1-2; TRBD1 matches 7 bases. The CDR3 sequence is 13 residues long. Germline CDR1 and CDR2: ENHRY and SYGVKD. J gave up 2 bases and V 8 bases, and 5 bases lay outside the gene matches. This chain's CDR3 is CAISTGDNYGYTF. Here the CDR3 DNA reads TGTGCCATCTCAACAGGGGACAACTATGGCTACACCTTC.

The CDR3 DNA is TGTGCCAGCAGCAAACGGACGACAGAGTACCAAGAGACCCAGTACTTC. Residues: CASSKRTTEYQETQYF. The chain joins TRBV5-6 to TRBJ2-5; a weak D match, TRBD1 (5 bases). There are 16 residues in the CDR3. Looked up from germline, CDR1 is SGHDT and CDR2 is YYEEEE. The V and J ends lost 4 bases and 0 bases respectively, with 16 bases between them.

The V gene is TRBV7-9, the J gene TRBJ2-7, with 8 nucleotides matching TRBD2. The CDR3 length is 16 residues. Germline values: CDR1 SEHNR, CDR2 FQNEAQ (reference sequence). The trim removed 1 base at V and 4 bases at J, leaving 9 bases unmatched. The CDR3 loop is CASSLEDPGLGYEQYF. The DNA of the CDR3 is TGTGCCAGCAGCTTAGAGGACCCGGGACTAGGATACGAGCAGTACTTC.

The chain joins TRBV5-4 to TRBJ1-1; D unresolved. The CDR3 is 13 residues long. V was trimmed by 5 bases and J by 1 base, leaving 9 bases between them. Germline lookup yields CDR1 SGHNT and CDR2 YYREEE (reference sequence). CDR3 in DNA: TGTGCCAGCAGACTGGACTGGAACACTGAAGCTTTCTTT. This encodes CASRLDWNTEAFF.

The chain combines TRBV7-9 with TRBJ2-3; D gene unclear. Germline V gene data show CDR1 as SEHNR and CDR2 as FQNEAQ (reference sequence). V shed 6 bases and J shed 11 bases, with 9 bases lying between them. The CDR3 contains 10 residues. This CDR3 reads CASSLREQYF. CDR3 in DNA: TGTGCCAGCAGTTTAAGGGAGCAGTATTTT.

The V gene is TRBV19, the J gene TRBJ2-7; 7 positions match TRBD1. Per the germline V gene, CDR1 is LNHDA and CDR2 is SQIVND (reference sequence). J was trimmed by 1 base and V by 4 bases; bases with no gene match: 13. The CDR3 length is 17 residues. Here the CDR3 reads CASSRLGQAIPSYEQYF. The DNA of the CDR3 is TGTGCCAGTAGTAGACTTGGACAGGCCATTCCTTCCTACGAGCAGTACTTC.

The chain is built from TRBV5-1 and TRBJ1-5; D is uncertain. The germline V gene has CDR1 SGHRS and CDR2 YFSETQ. The CDR3 is 13 amino acids. V shed 1 base and J shed 4 bases, with 6 bases lying between them. The CDR3 reads CASSLMSNQPQHF. The CDR3 nucleotides read TGCGCCAGCAGCTTGATGAGTAATCAGCCCCAGCATTTT.

To note about this clone: This sample also contains other DNA sequences that code for the same CDR3. CDR3 DNA: TGTGCCAGCAGTCCTGGCACTGAAGCTTTCTTT. Its translation: CASSPGTEAFF. The chain couples TRBV28 to TRBJ1-1; D is uncertain. V gave up 5 bases and J gave up 4 bases, with 5 bases separating them. Germline V lookup: CDR1 MDHEN, CDR2 SYDVKM. The CDR3 is 11 amino acids.

The chain joins TRBV10-1 to TRBJ2-1, with 10 bases matching TRBD2. Germline V gene lookup returns CDR1 WNHNN and CDR2 SYGVQD (reference sequence). The CDR3 has 16 amino acids. V lost 4 bases and J lost 8; bases outside the gene matches: 11. CDR3: CASSVGLAGALDEQFF. In DNA form, the CDR3 reads TGCGCCAGCAGTGTCGGGCTAGCGGGAGCCCTCGATGAGCAGTTCTTC.

This chain uses TRBV5-6 with TRBJ2-2; unclear D gene. The CDR3 loop spans 14 amino acids. Trimming shortened V by 0 bases and J by 0 bases, and 3 bases separated the two germline ends. Germline assignment: CDR1 SGHDT and CDR2 YYEEEE. The CDR3 reads CASSLDPNTGELFF. In DNA form, the CDR3 reads TGTGCCAGCAGCTTGGATCCGAACACCGGGGAGCTGTTTTTT.

In this sample, this clone turned up once. The V gene is TRBV27, the J gene TRBJ2-7; D perhaps matches TRBD1 (5 bases). The germline V and J ends were trimmed by 4 bases and 2 bases, with 9 bases remaining between them. CDR1 and CDR2 from the germline V gene are MNHEY and SMNVEV (reference sequence). The CDR3 is 13 amino acids. The CDR3 bases are TGTGCCAGCAGTTCAGGGCTACCCTACGAGCAGTACTTC. Translating it yields CASSSGLPYEQYF.

The chain combines TRBV30 with TRBJ2-1; possibly TRBD1 for D (5 bases). This CDR3 has 13 amino acids. V was trimmed by 3 bases and J by 9 bases, leaving 15 bases between them. CDR1 and CDR2 (germline): GTSNPN, SVGIG (reference sequence). CDR3 DNA: TGTGCCTGGAGCCCCTGGATCCAGGGTGAGCAGTTCTTC. Protein product: CAWSPWIQGEQFF.

This sequence joins TRBV10-2 and TRBJ1-4; D is uncertain. V was trimmed by 2 bases and J by 6 bases, leaving 28 bases between them. CDR1 is WSHSY and CDR2 is SAAADI in the germline V gene. The CDR3 has 20 residues. The CDR3 nucleotides are TGCGCCAGCAGTGAGGGTAGTTGGAGCGACGCCCCCGGGTGGGATGAAAAACTGTTTTTT. Amino acid sequence: CASSEGSWSDAPGWDEKLFF.

This chain joins TRBV7-8 and TRBJ2-2; 8 nucleotides line up with TRBD1. The CDR3 is made up of 16 amino acids. The trim removed 3 bases at V and 4 bases at J, leaving 7 bases unmatched. Germline CDR1 reads SGHVS; CDR2 reads FQNEAQ. The CDR3 bases are TGTGCCAGCAGCTTGAGACAGGGGCGGGGCACCGGGGAGCTGTTTTTT. This translates into CASSLRQGRGTGELFF.

This chain links TRBV19 with TRBJ2-2, with TRBD2 identical over 7 bases. The germline gives CDR1 LNHDA, CDR2 SQIVND (reference sequence). The V segment lost 9 bases and the J segment 6 bases; nucleotides outside the gene matches: 16. The CDR3 consists of 16 residues. CDR3 amino acids: CASLARASGSAGELFF. As DNA, the CDR3 is TGTGCCAGCCTGGCGAGGGCTAGCGGTAGTGCCGGGGAGCTGTTTTTT.

This clone has just a few counts. The chain employs TRBV21-1 and TRBJ1-1; the table names TRBD1, a call not compared with the DNA. TRBV21-1 is annotated as a pseudogene. The CDR3 is made up of 15 amino acids. CDR3 coding DNA: TGTGCCAGCAGCACTGGACAGGGGAAGAACACTGAAGCTTTCTTT. Translation: CASSTGQGKNTEAFF.

V gene TRBV6-4 combines with J gene TRBJ1-2, with a weak D call TRBD1 (5 bases). The germline CDR1 and CDR2 sequences are MRHNA and SNTAGT. With 2 bases removed from V and 5 bases from J, the gap between germline ends came to 12 bases. The CDR3 is made up of 14 amino acids. CDR3: CASSDVREGYGYTF. The CDR3 DNA reads TGTGCCAGCAGTGACGTCAGGGAAGGGTATGGCTACACCTTC.

The rearrangement links TRBV5-6 to TRBJ2-3; tentatively, D is TRBD1 or TRBD2 (6 bases each). The germline V gene has CDR1 SGHDT and CDR2 YYEEEE. The CDR3 is 13 amino acids. Trimming took 2 bases from V and 6 from J, leaving 10 bases between them. The CDR3 DNA follows: TGTGCCAGCAGCTTAACAGGGAGGGATACGCAGTATTTT. It specifies CASSLTGRDTQYF.

The chain employs TRBV18 and TRBJ2-7; 8 nucleotides agree with TRBD1. The CDR3 spans 16 residues. After removal of 1 base from V and 6 bases from J, the junction contained 11 bases not matched to a gene. The germline CDR1 and CDR2 sequences are KGHSH and LQKENI. In nucleotides, the CDR3 is TGTGCCAGCTCACCACTTTACCCGGGACAGGAGACCGAGCAGTACTTC. It yields the protein CASSPLYPGQETEQYF.